This paragraph covers one T cell receptor beta chain sequence. The antigen is not known. A multiplex PCR was run with 60 Vbeta primers and 13 Jbeta primers. Sequencing was performed with immunoSEQ multiplex PCR; in TCRdb, only in-frame clones are kept and a portion is missing. The data hold 100,000 to 150,000 clones, with 70% to 80% observed a single time. This CDR3 is built from 11 residues. V was pared by 6 bases and J by 10 bases, with 1 base of the junction left unmatched. Per germline, CDR1 MNHNY and CDR2 SVGAGI (reference sequence). This sample stems from a study of cytomegalovirus exposure and HLA in healthy donors. Study conclusions and caveats: TRBV6-2, TRBV6-3 and some other V segments were excluded as indistinguishable.

The chain uses TRBV6-6 and TRBJ1-4; 8 bases are shared with TRBD1. The clonotype comes from a man over 45 in good health and CMV-seropositive. The specimen sequenced was PBMCs. CDR3 DNA sequence: TGTGCCAGCAGGGACAGGGTAAAACTGTTTTTT. Its translation: CASRDRVKLFF.